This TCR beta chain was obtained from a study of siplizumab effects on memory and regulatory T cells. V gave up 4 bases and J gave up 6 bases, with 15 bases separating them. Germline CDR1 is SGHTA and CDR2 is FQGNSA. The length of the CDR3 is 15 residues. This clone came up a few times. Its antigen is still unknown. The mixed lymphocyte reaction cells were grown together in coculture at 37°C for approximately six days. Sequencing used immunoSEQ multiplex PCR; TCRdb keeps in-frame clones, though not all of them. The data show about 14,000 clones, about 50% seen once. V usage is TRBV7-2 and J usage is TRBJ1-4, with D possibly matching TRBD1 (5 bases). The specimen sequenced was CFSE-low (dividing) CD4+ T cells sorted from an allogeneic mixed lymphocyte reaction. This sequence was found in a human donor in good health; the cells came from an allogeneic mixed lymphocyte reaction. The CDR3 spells CASSSPGGLYEKLFF. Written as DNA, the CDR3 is TGTGCCAGCAGCTCTCCCGGGGGGTTGTATGAAAAACTGTTTTTT.